The next 25 T cell receptor beta chains were all read from a single sample in a study of blood T cells in healthy people across ages. Next came a second PCR, run for about 7 to 12 cycles, which used a sample-barcoded 5' primer along with a J-beta primer mix. TCRdb used MiXCR to reprocess the 5' RACE reads, holding one entry per CDR3 protein. The table includes over 1,300,000 distinct CDR3 sequences, around 59% detected once. What was sequenced was blood. Receptors were obtained from a man between 18 and 29 years old in good health.

This clonotype was seen once. V gene TRBV20-1 combines with J gene TRBJ2-3; D is perhaps TRBD2 (5 bases). The CDR3 extends over 12 amino acids. V was pared by 5 bases and J by 3 bases, with 9 bases between. In germline, CDR1 is DFQATT, CDR2 SNEGSKA (reference sequence). The CDR3: CSAGLATDTQYF. DNA for the CDR3: TGCAGTGCTGGTCTAGCTACAGATACGCAGTATTTT.

CDR3 coding DNA: TGTGCCACCAGCAGAGATAGAGGGCGGGATGGCTACACCTTC. Protein sequence: CATSRDRGRDGYTF. V and J are TRBV15 and TRBJ1-2; D remains unclear. Per germline, CDR1 LNHNV and CDR2 YYDKDF (reference sequence). Trimming took off 0 bases at V and 6 bases at J, with 11 bases between the two ends. This CDR3 comprises 14 residues.

This chain links TRBV9 with TRBJ2-7; D is perhaps TRBD1 (6 bases). V lost 3 bases, J lost 6 bases, and 13 bases lay in between. The CDR3 is made up of 13 amino acids. CDR1 and CDR2 from the germline V gene are SGDLS and YYNGEE. The CDR3 sequence: CASSGPNRAEQYF. CDR3 coding DNA: TGTGCCAGCAGCGGACCCAACAGGGCCGAGCAGTACTTC.

The rearrangement links TRBV2 to TRBJ2-5; 11 bases fit TRBD2. The V segment lost 6 bases and the J segment 13 bases; nucleotides outside the gene matches: 10. Per the germline V gene, CDR1 is SNHLY and CDR2 is FYNNEI. CDR3 length equals 13 residues. In DNA form, the CDR3 reads TGTGCCAGCAGGTTTACTAGCGGGGGAGCTGGGTACTTC. It specifies CASRFTSGGAGYF.

Turning to this clonotype: One junction end does not reproduce the germline sequence, and a read error may be involved. The chain is built from TRBV11-2 and TRBJ2-7, with TRBD1 identical over 9 bases. The J call may be faulty, since TRBJ2-5 better matches the DNA end. The CDR3 runs to 13 residues. CDR1 and CDR2 (germline): SGHAT, FQNNGV. DNA for the CDR3: TGTGCCGGCAGCCGGGACAGGGTCGAGACCCAGTACTTC. Its translation: CAGSRDRVETQYF.

The chain is built from TRBV5-6 and TRBJ2-5; TRBD2 might be the D (6 bases). This CDR3 is built from 18 residues. Looked up from germline, CDR1 is SGHDT and CDR2 is YYEEEE. The germline V and J ends were trimmed by 4 bases and 5 bases, with 27 bases remaining between them. For the CDR3, the DNA is TGTGCCAGCAGCCCGGAGTTGACTAGTATTCTGGAAGGGGAGACCCAGTACTTC. This sequence encodes CASSPELTSILEGETQYF.

V and J are TRBV6-5 and TRBJ2-3; 7 bases agree with TRBD2. V shed 4 bases, J shed 4 bases, and the junction held 11 bases outside the gene matches. There are 16 residues in the CDR3. Germline CDR1 is MNHEY and CDR2 is SVGAGI. CDR3 sequence (DNA): TGTGCCAGCAGTTGGGCTAGCGGTAAGGTGGCAGATACGCAGTATTTT. Residues: CASSWASGKVADTQYF.

V gene TRBV5-1 combines with J gene TRBJ2-1; D gene unclear. V gave up 7 bases and J gave up 6 bases, with 8 bases separating them. Germline loops: CDR1 SGHRS, CDR2 YFSETQ. This CDR3 comprises 11 residues. CDR3 protein: CASQSTNEQFF. In DNA, the CDR3 is TGCGCCAGCCAGTCAACCAATGAGCAGTTCTTC.

The gene calls are TRBV6-2 or TRBV6-3 and TRBJ2-5; D unresolved. CDR1 is MNHEY and CDR2 is SVGEGT in the germline V gene. Trimming shortened V by 2 bases and J by 1 base, and 17 bases separated the two germline ends. The CDR3 loop spans 17 amino acids. The CDR3 nucleotides are TGTGCCAGCAGTTACCTGGGTACAGCCAACGTCCAAGAGACCCAGTACTTC. Its protein product is CASSYLGTANVQETQYF.

The rearrangement uses TRBV6-5 and TRBJ2-5, with 9 bases lining up with TRBD2. The V segment lost 8 bases and the J segment 0 bases; nucleotides outside the gene matches: 7. Germline values: CDR1 MNHEY, CDR2 SVGAGI. The CDR3 extends over 15 amino acids. CDR3 loop: CASSTSGWDQETQYF. CDR3 in DNA: TGTGCCAGCTCAACTAGCGGGTGGGACCAAGAGACCCAGTACTTC.

The genes are TRBV5-1 and TRBJ2-3, with TRBD1 identical over 10 bases. CDR1 and CDR2 (germline): SGHRS, YFSETQ. Trimming cost V 2 bases and J 4 bases; bases outside gene matches: 4. This CDR3 comprises 15 residues. The CDR3 here is CASSFDRGQADTQYF. The CDR3, as DNA: TGCGCCAGCAGCTTCGACAGGGGGCAGGCAGATACGCAGTATTTT.

This clonotype was found a few times. V gene TRBV29-1 combines with J gene TRBJ2-6, with 7 bases aligning to TRBD1. V was clipped by 2 bases and J by 1 base; unmatched bases: 2. The CDR3 is 15 residues long. Germline V gene sequence: CDR1 SQVTM, CDR2 ANQGSEA. The CDR3 spells CSVETGESGANVLTF. The CDR3 bases are TGCAGCGTTGAAACAGGGGAGTCTGGGGCCAACGTCCTGACTTTC.

The CDR3 DNA sequence: TGTGCCATCAGCGTGGACACAGATACGCAGTATTTT. Translated: CAISVDTDTQYF. The rearrangement joins TRBV10-3 to TRBJ2-3; D unclear. Trimming removed 6 bases from V and 2 bases from J, with 6 bases in between. This CDR3 spans 12 amino acids. Germline CDR1 reads ENHRY; CDR2 reads SYGVKD.

This sequence joins TRBV27 and TRBJ2-3; D remains ambiguous. V was trimmed by 2 bases and J by 0 bases, leaving 12 bases between them. Germline V gives CDR1 MNHEY, CDR2 SMNVEV (reference sequence). This CDR3 is 16 amino acids long. CDR3 coding DNA: TGTGCCAGCAGTTTACCAGCGACCAAGAGCACAGATACGCAGTATTTT. This translates into CASSLPATKSTDTQYF.

The CDR3 is CASSLTGETYEQYF. For the CDR3, the DNA is TGCGCCAGCAGCTTGACAGGAGAAACCTACGAGCAGTACTTC. The chain joins TRBV5-1 to TRBJ2-7; a possible D gene is TRBD1 (5 bases). CDR1 and CDR2 (germline): SGHRS, YFSETQ. V shed 1 base and J shed 2 bases, with 10 bases lying between them. This CDR3 is built from 14 residues.

This clonotype has just a few counts. The chain recombines TRBV27 with TRBJ2-1; the D gene is possibly TRBD1 (5 bases). V gave up 5 bases and J gave up 8 bases, with 13 bases separating them. The CDR3 runs to 13 residues. CDR1 and CDR2 (germline): MNHEY, SMNVEV (reference sequence). Here the CDR3 DNA reads TGTGCCAGCAGTCTTCAGGGTCCTGATGAGCAGTTCTTC. Encoded protein: CASSLQGPDEQFF.

The chain is built from TRBV20-1 and TRBJ1-2; D unresolved. Germline assignment: CDR1 DFQATT and CDR2 SNEGSKA (reference sequence). The ends were cut back, 5 bases at V and 3 bases at J, with 10 bases in the middle. The CDR3 extends over 12 amino acids. In nucleotides, the CDR3 is TGCAGTGCTGCCCGGGAGTACTATGGCTACACCTTC. This gives the protein CSAAREYYGYTF.

V and J are TRBV3-1 and TRBJ2-4; 8 nucleotides agree with TRBD1. The DNA end is more similar to TRBJ2-7, so the J call may be wrong. Germline-derived CDR1 and CDR2 are LGHDT and YNNKEL (reference sequence). This CDR3 comprises 15 residues. For the CDR3, the DNA is TGTGCCAGCAGCCAACTCCTCGACAGGGGCCACGAGCAGTACTTC. Residues: CASSQLLDRGHEQYF.

On this clonotype: One end of the junction varies from germline; a read error may be responsible. The V gene is TRBV7-7, the J gene TRBJ2-7, with D tentatively TRBD1 (6 bases). The CDR3 has 15 amino acids. Germline assignment: CDR1 SSHAT and CDR2 FNYEAQ (reference sequence). The chain's CDR3 is CASSLLPGVNHEQYF. The CDR3 region has the DNA TGTGCTAGCAGCTTGTTGCCAGGGGTCAACCACGAGCAGTACTTC.

The chain uses TRBV7-2 and TRBJ2-5, with TRBD1 matching 7 bases. J lost 5 bases, V lost 1 base, and 4 bases had no gene match. This CDR3 spans 14 amino acids. Germline V lookup: CDR1 SGHTA, CDR2 FQGNSA. The CDR3 reads CASSLDGTDETQYF. The CDR3 DNA sequence: TGTGCCAGCAGCTTAGATGGGACAGACGAGACCCAGTACTTC.

This clonotype has more than one count but fewer than ten. The chain is built from TRBV29-1 and TRBJ2-7; 9 nucleotides align to TRBD1. The J segment lost 5 bases and the V segment lost 2 bases, leaving 10 bases of the junction unmatched. Germline loops: CDR1 SQVTM, CDR2 ANQGSEA. The CDR3 sequence is 15 residues long. The CDR3 sequence is CSVETWTGEVDEQYF. CDR3 bases: TGCAGCGTTGAAACCTGGACAGGGGAGGTTGACGAGCAGTACTTC.

This clonotype was seen more than once but under ten times. This chain uses TRBV10-3 with TRBJ1-2; TRBD1 aligns across 8 bases. Germline trimming cut 2 bases from V and 4 bases from J; bases unmatched to any gene: 3. This CDR3 comprises 14 residues. CDR1 ENHRY and CDR2 SYGVKD come from the germline V gene. Here the CDR3 reads CAISEGGQVYGYTF. Here the CDR3 DNA reads TGTGCCATCAGTGAGGGGGGACAGGTCTATGGCTACACCTTC.

This clonotype has more than one count but fewer than ten. This sequence joins TRBV27 and TRBJ1-1; perhaps TRBD1 as D (5 bases). The length of the CDR3 is 13 residues. The ends were cut back, 6 bases at V and 5 bases at J, with 13 bases in the middle. Germline V lookup: CDR1 MNHEY, CDR2 SMNVEV (reference sequence). CDR3 DNA sequence: TGTGCCAGCAGCTTCATAGGGGTAACTGAAGCTTTCTTT. Protein product: CASSFIGVTEAFF.

The rearrangement joins TRBV29-1 to TRBJ2-1; TRBD2 matches 9 bases. The length of the CDR3 is 17 residues. The V gene's germline CDR1 is SQVTM and CDR2 ANQGSEA. V lost 2 bases to trimming and J lost 1 base; unmatched junction nucleotides: 9. The CDR3 here is CSVESLAGDSSYNEQFF. The CDR3 DNA is TGCAGCGTTGAATCCTTAGCGGGAGACTCTTCCTACAATGAGCAGTTCTTC.

V usage is TRBV10-3 and J usage is TRBJ2-2, with TRBD1 matching over 9 bases. Losses at the gene ends were 11 bases for V and 6 bases for J; bases not matched to a gene: 7. The germline V gene has CDR1 ENHRY and CDR2 SYGVKD. The CDR3 is made up of 13 amino acids. The CDR3 spells CAATGGLPGELFF. The CDR3 DNA sequence: TGTGCCGCGACAGGGGGGTTGCCCGGGGAGCTGTTTTTT.